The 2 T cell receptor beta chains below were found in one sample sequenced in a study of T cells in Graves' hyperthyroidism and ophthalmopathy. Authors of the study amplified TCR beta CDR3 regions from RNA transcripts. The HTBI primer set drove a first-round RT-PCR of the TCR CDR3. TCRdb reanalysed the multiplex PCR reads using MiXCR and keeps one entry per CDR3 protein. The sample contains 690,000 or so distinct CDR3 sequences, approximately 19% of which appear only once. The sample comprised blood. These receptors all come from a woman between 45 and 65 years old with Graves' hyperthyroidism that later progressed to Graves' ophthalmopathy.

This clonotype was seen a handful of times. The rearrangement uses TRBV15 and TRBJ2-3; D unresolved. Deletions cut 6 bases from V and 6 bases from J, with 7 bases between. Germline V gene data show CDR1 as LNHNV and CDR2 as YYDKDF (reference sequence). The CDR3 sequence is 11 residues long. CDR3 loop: CATRGFDTQYF. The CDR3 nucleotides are TGTGCCACCAGGGGCTTCGATACGCAGTATTTT.

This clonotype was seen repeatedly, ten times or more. CDR3 region: CASSPEFGNYGYTF. The DNA for the CDR3 is TGTGCCAGCTCACCGGAGTTCGGAAACTATGGCTACACCTTC. V usage is TRBV18 and J usage is TRBJ1-2; D is uncertain. Germline V gene data show CDR1 as KGHSH and CDR2 as LQKENI. There are 14 residues in the CDR3. The V gene lost 3 bases and the J gene lost 2 bases, with 10 bases spanning the gap. The full variable domain, with the rest looked up from reference TRBV18 and TRBJ1-2, is NAGVMQNPRHLVRRRGQEARLRCSPMKGHSHVYWYRQLPEEGLKFMVYLQKENIIDESGMPKERFSAEFPKEGPSILRIQQVVRGDSAAYFCASSPEFGNYGYTFGSGTRLTVV.